This T cell receptor beta chain derives from a study of cytomegalovirus exposure and HLA in healthy donors. Study-level results: In a later analysis, TCR association rates varied by HLA locus: DRB1 most, HLA-C fewest. A missense variant in DCLRE1C was later tied to TCR beta V- and J-gene trimming. Per a prior analysis, the majority of TCR beta V segments were productive roughly 87% or roughly 30% of the time.

PCR employed 60 Vbeta and 13 Jbeta primers. TCRdb keeps only in-frame clones here, not all; method: immunoSEQ multiplex PCR. The sample carries more than 95,000 clones, around 82% recorded once. Concerning this clone itself: Its antigen is undetermined.

Sequenced material: PBMCs. This clonotype was obtained from a woman aged 40 to 49 in good health and CMV-seropositive.

This CDR3 reads CASSPQTGTVQYF. CDR3 coding DNA: TGTGCCAGCAGTCCTCAGACAGGGACCGTGCAGTACTTC. The chain is built from TRBV27 and TRBJ2-7; 7 positions match TRBD1. Germline V gene sequence: CDR1 MNHEY, CDR2 SMNVEV (reference sequence). Trimming took 5 bases from V and 9 from J; bases not matched to a gene: 10. The CDR3 runs to 13 residues.